This is a list of T cell receptor beta chains from one sample in a study of T-cell memory formation after mild COVID-19. TCRdb redid the calling of the 5' RACE reads with MiXCR, one entry per CDR3 protein. The sample lists 300,000 to 350,000 distinct CDR3 sequences, roughly 19% occurring once. Sequencing was carried out using PBMCs or a T cell subset sorted from them (not recorded which). These receptors were taken from a man between 18 and 29 years old who had mild COVID-19 (a few samples of this study predate the infection). Cell type and time point are not known. CDR3s include the opening cysteine and the closing phenylalanine or tryptophan. D genes are given only for firm matches. The size entry is marked missing in some rows and otherwise reads once, few, many or a size class.

j_call | clone_size | d_call | v_call | cdr3_nt | cdr3_aa
TRBJ1-5 | . | . | TRBV12-3/TRBV12-4 | TGTGCCAGCAGTGGCGGGGGGACGAATCAGCCCCAGCATTTT | CASSGGGTNQPQHF
TRBJ1-5 | few | . | TRBV4-3 | TGCGCCAGCAGCCAAGATCGGGGCGGCCGAGAGCCCCAGCATTTT | CASSQDRGGREPQHF
TRBJ1-2 | . | TRBD1 | TRBV7-2 | TGTGCCAGCAGTGGACAGGGTGACTATGGCTACACCTTC | CASSGQGDYGYTF
TRBJ1-4 | once | . | TRBV19 | TGTGCCAGTAGTGAAGGGAGCGCCTCTCCGAATGAAAAACTGTTTTTT | CASSEGSASPNEKLFF
TRBJ2-5 | . | TRBD2 | TRBV12-3/TRBV12-4 | TGTGCCAGCAGCGTATCTAGCGGGGGGGCGAAGACCCAGTACTTC | CASSVSSGGAKTQYF
TRBJ2-1 | few | . | TRBV5-1 | TGCGCCAGCAGCTTGAGGGTAGGGGGGGAGCAGTTCTTC | CASSLRVGGEQFF
TRBJ2-7 | . | TRBD2 | TRBV4-1 | TGCGCCAGCAGCTCGCGGGGGGGCCTCTACGAGCAGTACTTC | CASSSRGGLYEQYF
TRBJ1-2 | . | TRBD1 | TRBV10-3 | TGTGCCATCGATACTGGACAGGGCTATGGCTACACCTTC | CAIDTGQGYGYTF
TRBJ2-7 | . | TRBD2 | TRBV19 | TGTGCCAGTAGCCCGACTAGCGGGAGCTCCTACGAGCAGTACTTC | CASSPTSGSSYEQYF
TRBJ2-3 | . | . | TRBV10-1 | TGCGCCAGCAGTGGATCGGGGGCTAGCGTCGGAGATACGCAGTATTTT | CASSGSGASVGDTQYF
TRBJ2-3 | few | . | TRBV3-1 | TGTGCCAGCAGCAGGGACCCCCCGGATACGCAGTATTTT | CASSRDPPDTQYF
TRBJ1-1 | few | . | TRBV20-1 | TGCAGTGCTAGTGACCCGACAGTGAACACTGAAGCTTTCTTT | CSASDPTVNTEAFF
TRBJ2-5 | . | . | TRBV29-1 | TGCAGCTCGACCAGGGGGGGATGGCAAGAGACCCAGTACTTC | CSSTRGGWQETQYF
TRBJ1-1 | . | . | TRBV3-1 | TGTGCCAGCAGCCAAGGGACGTCTGAAGCTTTCTTT | CASSQGTSEAFF
TRBJ1-1 | few | . | TRBV18 | TGTGCCAGCTCACCACCGAACAGGTTTGACACTGAAGCTTTCTTT | CASSPPNRFDTEAFF
TRBJ2-3 | few | . | TRBV18 | TGTGCCAGCTCACCAGTTGCACTAGAGATGGCAGATACGCAGTATTTT | CASSPVALEMADTQYF
TRBJ2-1 | few | . | TRBV12-3/TRBV12-4 | TGTGCCAGCAGTCCCACAGGTTACAATGAGCAGTTCTTC | CASSPTGYNEQFF
TRBJ2-5 | . | . | TRBV12-3/TRBV12-4 | TGTGCCAGCAGGCAGGCTCACCAAGAGACCCAGTACTTC | CASRQAHQETQYF
TRBJ1-2 | . | . | TRBV9 | TGTGCCAGCAGCCCGGACACGACCTATGGCTACACCTTC | CASSPDTTYGYTF
TRBJ1-1 | . | . | TRBV20-1 | TGCAGTGCTAAGCCTGCAGGGCGTGGGGACACTGAAGCTTTCTTT | CSAKPAGRGDTEAFF
TRBJ2-6 | few | TRBD1 | TRBV6-6 | TGTGCCAGCAGTACAGGGGATGGGGCCAACGTCCTGACTTTC | CASSTGDGANVLTF
TRBJ2-1 | . | . | TRBV6-5 | TGTGCCAGCAGTTACTCGGGGCCAGGGTCCCTCCCCTACAATGAGCAGTTCTTC | CASSYSGPGSLPYNEQFF
TRBJ2-2 | few | TRBD1 | TRBV7-9 | TGTGCCAACAAGCCCGGGACAGAGAACACCGGGGAGCTGTTTTTT | CANKPGTENTGELFF
TRBJ2-3 | few | . | TRBV6-2/TRBV6-3 | TGTGCCACCGATCGGGGGTCTAGCGAGTCCGCAGATACGCAGTATTTT | CATDRGSSESADTQYF
TRBJ1-1 | . | . | TRBV12-3/TRBV12-4 | TGTGCCAGCAGTTCACTTCTATTACAGGGAGAGGCTTTCTTT | CASSSLLLQGEAFF
TRBJ1-6 | few | TRBD1 | TRBV20-1 | TGCAGTGCTCTTCGACAGGGGAGCAATTCACCCCTCCACTTT | CSALRQGSNSPLHF
TRBJ2-7 | . | TRBD1 | TRBV5-1 | TGCGCCAGCAGCTTGAACGGACAGGGACCTAGCTCCTACGAGCAGTACTTC | CASSLNGQGPSSYEQYF
TRBJ2-2 | . | . | TRBV12-3/TRBV12-4 | TGTGCCAGCAGATGGACTAACGCGAACACCGGGGAGCTGTTTTTT | CASRWTNANTGELFF
TRBJ2-3 | . | TRBD1 | TRBV5-1 | TGCGCCAGCAGCTTGGGGGACAGGTCCACAGATACGCAGTATTTT | CASSLGDRSTDTQYF
TRBJ2-7 | few | . | TRBV4-3 | TGCGCCAGCAGCCAAGAGGGGACAAGCCTTCGGGAGCAGTACTTC | CASSQEGTSLREQYF
TRBJ2-7 | . | . | TRBV14 | TGTGCCAGCAGCCAAGATGAGCAGTACTTC | CASSQDEQYF
TRBJ2-3 | . | . | TRBV27 | TGTGCCAGCAGTTTTGAGGGGGTCCCCGGGGCGGATACGCAGTATTTT | CASSFEGVPGADTQYF
TRBJ1-1 | few | TRBD1 | TRBV4-1 | TGCGCCAGCAGGCCTCAGGGGGCGGCAGAAGCTTTCTTT | CASRPQGAAEAFF
TRBJ2-3 | few | TRBD2 | TRBV9 | TGTGCCAGCAGCGCCTTCGGGACTAGCGGGGGAGGAGATACGCAGTATTTT | CASSAFGTSGGGDTQYF
TRBJ1-2 | . | TRBD1 | TRBV3-1 | TGTGCCAGCAGCCAAGAAGCAGGGGGCGGAGGCTACACCTTC | CASSQEAGGGGYTF
TRBJ1-3 | few | . | TRBV2 | TGTGCCAGCAGAGCGGAAGGAGTGCCTGGAAACACCATATATTTT | CASRAEGVPGNTIYF
TRBJ1-2 | . | . | TRBV19 | TGTGCCAGTACCAAACAGGGAGGGTATGGCTACACCTTC | CASTKQGGYGYTF
TRBJ1-4 | once | . | TRBV7-2 | TGTGCCAGCAGCCCGACATACGCGACAACTAATGAAAAACTGTTTTTT | CASSPTYATTNEKLFF